Following are 29 T cell receptor beta chains from one sample sequenced in a study of OX40 agonist ivuxolimab in advanced cancers. This table comes from immunoSEQ multiplex PCR, and its TCRdb copy is limited to in-frame clones, with some not included. The table has tens of thousands of clones, around 90% seen once; the top ten hold 0.3% to 0.45%. The sequencing here drew on CD4+ or CD8+ T cells sorted from blood, taken in a trial of the OX40 agonist ivuxolimab. Receptor source: an adult with an advanced solid tumor such as melanoma, head and neck, liver or kidney cancer.

This clone occurred once. The chain couples TRBV6-1 to TRBJ1-5, with no clear D. The CDR3 consists of 14 residues. Germline V gives CDR1 MNHNS, CDR2 SASEGT. Trimming took off 6 bases at V and 5 bases at J, with 14 bases between the two ends. CDR3 nucleotide sequence: TGTGCCAGCAGACGAACCCAGGTGGATCAGCCCCAGCATTTT. Amino acids: CASRRTQVDQPQHF.

The chain links TRBV10-3 to TRBJ2-2; D not certain. The V gene's germline CDR1 is ENHRY and CDR2 SYGVKD. The V and J ends lost 0 bases and 1 base respectively, with 9 bases between them. CDR3 length: 16 residues. CDR3 bases: TGTGCCATCAGTGAGTCAAACAGTCTGAACACCGGGGAGCTGTTTTTT. Its protein product is CAISESNSLNTGELFF.

This chain connects TRBV11-2 to TRBJ2-7, with D unresolved. The CDR3 extends over 13 amino acids. Germline V lookup: CDR1 SGHAT, CDR2 FQNNGV. V dropped 1 base and J dropped 1 base, with 5 bases sitting between them. CDR3 residues: CASSLAQSYEQYF. The CDR3 DNA sequence: TGTGCCAGCAGCTTAGCACAGTCCTACGAGCAGTACTTC.

The CDR3 coding sequence is TGTGCCAGCAGCCACCCTCGACTAGCAGACTACGAGCAGTACTTC. Protein sequence: CASSHPRLADYEQYF. V gene TRBV4-2 combines with J gene TRBJ2-7; 7 nucleotides agree with TRBD2. The ends lost 3 bases at V and 3 bases at J; junction bases unmatched: 8. CDR1 is LGHNA and CDR2 is YNFKEQ in the germline V gene. This CDR3 region has 15 residues.

This chain links TRBV7-8 with TRBJ2-7, with TRBD1 matching over 9 bases. V lost 6 bases to trimming and J lost 4 bases; unmatched junction nucleotides: 4. CDR1 and CDR2 (germline): SGHVS, FQNEAQ. The CDR3 totals 13 residues. Written as DNA, the CDR3 is TGTGCCAGCAGTGGGACAGGGCTATACGAGCAGTACTTC. This encodes CASSGTGLYEQYF.

The chain combines TRBV5-1 with TRBJ2-5; possibly TRBD1 for D (5 bases). The CDR3 has 15 amino acids. The V end was cut by 4 bases, the J end by 4 bases, with 17 bases between. Germline CDR1 is SGHRS and CDR2 is YFSETQ. CDR3 DNA sequence: TGCGCCAGCAGCCGCATGCAGGGCGTCGGAGAGACCCAGTACTTC. Amino acids: CASSRMQGVGETQYF.

The chain has TRBV29-1 and TRBJ1-1; tentatively, D is TRBD1 (6 bases). Trimming shortened V by 2 bases and J by 7 bases, and 14 bases separated the two germline ends. Germline values: CDR1 SQVTM, CDR2 ANQGSEA. The CDR3 contains 13 residues. Here the CDR3 DNA reads TGCAGCGTTGAACGACAGGTGAACGGTGAAGCTTTCTTT. As protein: CSVERQVNGEAFF. Supplemented by reference TRBV29-1 and TRBJ1-1, the full variable domain reads SAVISQKPSRDICQRGTSLTIQCQVDSQVTMMFWYRQQPGQSLTLIATANQGSEATYESGFVIDKFPISRPNLTFSTLTVSNMSPEDSSIYLCSVERQVNGEAFFGQGTRLTVV.

This chain connects TRBV5-4 to TRBJ2-7; D might be TRBD1 (7 bases). Trimming cost V 4 bases and J 7 bases, with 18 bases left between them. The length of the CDR3 is 14 residues. CDR1 and CDR2 (germline): SGHNT, YYREEE (reference sequence). Written as DNA, the CDR3 is TGTGCCAGCAGCGGTGGGGGGACAGTTGGGGAGCAGTACTTC. This encodes CASSGGGTVGEQYF.

This chain links TRBV2 with TRBJ2-5, with TRBD1 matching 7 bases. V lost 6 bases and J lost 4; bases outside the gene matches: 8. Per the germline V gene, CDR1 is SNHLY and CDR2 is FYNNEI. This CDR3 is 14 amino acids long. The CDR3 reads CASRPGTAAETQYF. As DNA, the CDR3 is TGTGCCAGCAGGCCCGGGACAGCGGCAGAGACCCAGTACTTC.

This sequence joins TRBV28 and TRBJ1-1, with a tentative D call TRBD1 (5 bases). This CDR3 is 13 amino acids long. Germline values: CDR1 MDHEN, CDR2 SYDVKM. V was clipped by 7 bases and J by 5 bases, with 14 bases between them. The CDR3 nucleotides are TGTGCCAGCATCCGGGGCAGGGAGACTGAAGCTTTCTTT. Amino acid sequence: CASIRGRETEAFF.

The V call is TRBV7-8, the J call TRBJ2-2; D gene ambiguous. The CDR3 sequence is 15 residues long. The germline V gene has CDR1 SGHVS and CDR2 FQNEAQ. With 7 bases removed from V and 0 bases from J, the gap between germline ends came to 12 bases. CDR3: CASTPSGTNTGELFF. As DNA, the CDR3 is TGTGCCAGCACCCCATCGGGTACGAACACCGGGGAGCTGTTTTTT. The variable domain in full, completed from reference TRBV7-8 and TRBJ2-2, reads GAGVSQSPRYKVAKRGQDVALRCDPISGHVSLFWYQQALGQGPEFLTYFQNEAQLDKSGLPSDRFFAERPEGSVSTLKIQRTQQEDSAVYLCASTPSGTNTGELFFGEGSRLTVL.

The chain combines TRBV7-7 with TRBJ2-5, with D possibly matching TRBD2 (6 bases). The CDR3 spans 13 residues. Germline loops: CDR1 SSHAT, CDR2 FNYEAQ (reference sequence). Trimming left V 3 bases short and J 5 bases short, with 10 bases between. The CDR3 loop reads CASSLGGLETQYF. CDR3 coding DNA: TGTGCCAGCAGCTTGGGGGGTTTGGAGACCCAGTACTTC.

V usage is TRBV19 and J usage is TRBJ1-1, with TRBD1 matching 7 bases. This CDR3 has 14 amino acids. Germline CDR1 LNHDA, CDR2 SQIVND (reference sequence). V shed 5 bases, J shed 0 bases, and the junction held 3 bases outside the gene matches. CDR3 nucleotides: TGTGCCAGTAGTGGCGACAGGGTGAACACTGAAGCTTTCTTT. It yields the protein CASSGDRVNTEAFF. The full variable domain, completed using reference TRBV19 and TRBJ1-1, is DGGITQSPKYLFRKEGQNVTLSCEQNLNHDAMYWYRQDPGQGLRLIYYSQIVNDFQKGDIAEGYSVSREKKESFPLTVTSAQKNPTAFYLCASSGDRVNTEAFFGQGTRLTVV.

The genes are TRBV28 and TRBJ2-2; the D is unclear. CDR1 MDHEN and CDR2 SYDVKM come from the germline V gene. Trimming pared 6 bases from V and 2 bases from J, leaving 7 bases between. The CDR3 is 13 amino acids. CDR3: CASRQPNTGELFF. CDR3 DNA: TGTGCCAGCAGGCAGCCAAACACCGGGGAGCTGTTTTTT.

This chain uses TRBV7-2 with TRBJ2-7; TRBD2 agrees at 8 bases. The CDR3 is 17 residues long. V dropped 2 bases and J dropped 3; count of bases not matched to a gene: 12. From germline, CDR1 is SGHTA and CDR2 FQGNSA. CDR3 nucleotides: TGTGCCAGCAGCTTAAGTAGTAGCGGGATCCGGAACTACGAGCAGTACTTC. Translation: CASSLSSSGIRNYEQYF.

The chain recombines TRBV28 with TRBJ2-7; no reliable D call. The CDR3 totals 17 residues. Germline-derived CDR1 and CDR2 are MDHEN and SYDVKM. V dropped 0 bases and J dropped 1 base, with 16 bases sitting between them. Here the CDR3 DNA reads TGTGCCAGCAGTTTATGGTTCAGTCAGGTCCAGTCCTACGAGCAGTACTTC. Its protein is CASSLWFSQVQSYEQYF.

The chain joins TRBV5-1 to TRBJ2-1; a weak D match, TRBD2 (6 bases). CDR3 length equals 15 residues. Germline V gene sequence: CDR1 SGHRS, CDR2 YFSETQ. With 2 bases removed from V and 4 bases from J, the gap between germline ends came to 13 bases. The CDR3 region is CASSFGGSLYNEQFF. The CDR3 region has the DNA TGCGCCAGCAGCTTCGGGGGATCCCTATACAATGAGCAGTTCTTC. Variable domain in full (rest from reference TRBV5-1 and TRBJ2-1): KAGVTQTPRYLIKTRGQQVTLSCSPISGHRSVSWYQQTPGQGLQFLFEYFSETQRNKGNFPGRFSGRQFSNSRSEMNVSTLELGDSALYLCASSFGGSLYNEQFFGPGTRLTVL.

This rearrangement joins TRBV28 to TRBJ1-2; D perhaps matches TRBD1 (6 bases). Germline V gene lookup returns CDR1 MDHEN and CDR2 SYDVKM. V shed 3 bases and J shed 4 bases, with 15 bases lying between them. The CDR3 is 15 amino acids. The CDR3 DNA is TGTGCCAGCAGTTTGGGGGGGCGAGAAAGCTATGGCTACACCTTC. Protein sequence: CASSLGGRESYGYTF.

The chain is built from TRBV10-3 and TRBJ2-5; D ambiguous. V shed 11 bases and J shed 7 bases, with 20 bases lying between them. CDR1 is ENHRY and CDR2 is SYGVKD in the germline V gene. The CDR3 spans 13 residues. Written as DNA, the CDR3 is TGTGCCGCGTTGGGTGAACCGTACTCGACCCAGTACTTC. Translating it yields CAALGEPYSTQYF.

The chain recombines TRBV5-6 with TRBJ2-5; perhaps TRBD2 as D (5 bases). The V and J ends lost 4 bases and 5 bases respectively, with 12 bases between them. Germline assignment: CDR1 SGHDT and CDR2 YYEEEE. CDR3 length: 13 residues. CDR3 nucleotides: TGTGCCAGCAGCAGGCATTCGGGGGAGACCCAGTACTTC. This gives the protein CASSRHSGETQYF.

The rearrangement uses TRBV10-3 and TRBJ1-2, with D maybe TRBD1 (5 bases). V lost 2 bases and J 3 bases, leaving 7 bases between the germline ends. Germline V gene sequence: CDR1 ENHRY, CDR2 SYGVKD. The length of the CDR3 is 13 residues. CDR3 region: CAISEARDYGYTF. The CDR3 DNA reads TGTGCCATCAGTGAGGCCAGGGACTATGGCTACACCTTC.

The V and J genes are TRBV27 and TRBJ2-6, with D hard to call. Trimming shortened V by 5 bases and J by 2 bases, and 10 bases separated the two germline ends. This CDR3 is 15 amino acids long. Germline CDR1 is MNHEY and CDR2 is SMNVEV (reference sequence). The DNA for the CDR3 is TGTGCCAGCAGTAAAGTAGCTGCTGGGGCCAACGTCCTGACTTTC. As protein: CASSKVAAGANVLTF. Supplemented by reference TRBV27 and TRBJ2-6, the full variable domain reads EAQVTQNPRYLITVTGKKLTVTCSQNMNHEYMSWYRQDPGLGLRQIYYSMNVEVTDKGDVPEGYKVSRKEKRNFPLILESPSPNQTSLYFCASSKVAAGANVLTFGAGSRLTVL.

The chain has TRBV11-2 and TRBJ2-5, with no clear D. This CDR3 spans 14 amino acids. Germline values: CDR1 SGHAT, CDR2 FQNNGV. The V end was cut by 5 bases, the J end by 1 base, with 11 bases between. In DNA form, the CDR3 reads TGTGCCAGCAGCCCGCCCCCGGGCCAAGAGACCCAGTACTTC. It yields the protein CASSPPPGQETQYF.

The chain joins TRBV2 to TRBJ1-1; D not resolved. V lost 2 bases to trimming and J lost 7 bases, with 5 bases between them. The CDR3 consists of 11 residues. From germline, CDR1 is SNHLY and CDR2 FYNNEI. This CDR3 reads CASSERVEAFF. Here the CDR3 DNA reads TGTGCCAGCAGTGAAAGAGTTGAAGCTTTCTTT.

The J gene is TRBJ2-5, the V gene TRBV4-1, with 8 bases fitting TRBD2. CDR1 and CDR2 (germline): MGHRA, YSYEKL. The CDR3 has 14 residues. Trimming at V came to 2 bases and at J to 2 bases, leaving 1 base not matched to a gene. CDR3 sequence reads: CASSQTGGQETQYF. The DNA for the CDR3 is TGCGCCAGCAGCCAAACGGGGGGGCAAGAGACCCAGTACTTC.

The rearrangement uses TRBV13 and TRBJ2-5; 8 bases fit TRBD1. The germline CDR1 and CDR2 sequences are PRHDT and FYEKMQ (reference sequence). The CDR3 is 15 amino acids. V lost 5 bases to trimming and J lost 4 bases; unmatched junction nucleotides: 9. The CDR3 nucleotides are TGTGCCAGCAGCCCCCAGACAGGGGTTTCAGAGACCCAGTACTTC. Protein product: CASSPQTGVSETQYF.

This clone appeared a single time. The V and J genes are TRBV5-8 and TRBJ2-5, with D possibly TRBD1 on 7 matching bases. This CDR3 spans 17 amino acids. CDR1 and CDR2 from the germline V gene are SGHTS and YDEGEE. The V gene lost 5 bases and the J gene lost 1 base, with 21 bases spanning the gap. The CDR3 DNA reads as TGTGCCAGCAGTCCCCCAACGACAGGGAGGATCCAAGAGACCCAGTACTTC. Protein product: CASSPPTTGRIQETQYF.

The J gene is TRBJ2-2, the V gene TRBV27, with a weak D call TRBD1 (6 bases). CDR1 and CDR2 (germline): MNHEY, SMNVEV (reference sequence). The V end lost 3 bases, the J end lost 0 bases, and 14 bases lay between the germline ends. The CDR3 loop spans 17 amino acids. This chain's CDR3 is CASSFLVGASNTGELFF. Here the CDR3 DNA reads TGTGCCAGCAGTTTCCTTGTGGGGGCCTCGAACACCGGGGAGCTGTTTTTT.

V usage is TRBV7-9 and J usage is TRBJ1-2, with 7 bases aligning to TRBD1. Losses at the gene ends were 5 bases for V and 4 bases for J; bases not matched to a gene: 4. CDR1 and CDR2 from the germline V gene are SEHNR and FQNEAQ (reference sequence). The CDR3 totals 13 residues. CDR3 sequence reads: CASSRDSFYGYTF. CDR3 nucleotide sequence: TGTGCCAGCAGCAGGGACAGCTTCTATGGCTACACCTTC.